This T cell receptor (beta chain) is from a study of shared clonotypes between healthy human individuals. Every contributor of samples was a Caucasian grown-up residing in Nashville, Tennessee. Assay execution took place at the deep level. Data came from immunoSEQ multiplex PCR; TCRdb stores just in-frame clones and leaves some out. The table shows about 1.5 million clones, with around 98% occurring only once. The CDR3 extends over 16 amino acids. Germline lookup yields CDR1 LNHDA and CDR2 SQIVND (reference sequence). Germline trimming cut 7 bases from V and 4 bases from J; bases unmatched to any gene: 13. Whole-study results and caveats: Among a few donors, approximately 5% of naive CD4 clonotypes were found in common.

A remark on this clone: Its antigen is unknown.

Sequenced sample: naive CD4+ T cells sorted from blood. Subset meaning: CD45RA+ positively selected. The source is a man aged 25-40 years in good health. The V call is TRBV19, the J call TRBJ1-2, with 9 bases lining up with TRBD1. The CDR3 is CASTILRTGDSYGYTF. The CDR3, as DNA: TGTGCCAGTACCATCCTCCGGACAGGGGATAGCTATGGCTACACCTTC. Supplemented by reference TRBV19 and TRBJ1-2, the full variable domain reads DGGITQSPKYLFRKEGQNVTLSCEQNLNHDAMYWYRQDPGQGLRLIYYSQIVNDFQKGDIAEGYSVSREKKESFPLTVTSAQKNPTAFYLCASTILRTGDSYGYTFGSGTRLTVV.